A selection of T cell receptor beta chains follows, all from one sample in a study of T cell changes during pregnancy in multiple sclerosis. Measured with immunoSEQ multiplex PCR; TCRdb has only the in-frame clones, and not every one. In the table there are approximately 60,000 clones, approximately 94% of which are singletons. The sequencing used CD8+ T cells from peripheral blood mononuclear cells, collected in the third trimester of pregnancy. These receptors were collected from a female donor with multiple sclerosis, enrolled in a pregnancy study. The CDR3 runs from the conserved cysteine through the conserved F or W. The order of the fields is V gene, J gene, D gene, CDR3 length, CDR3 protein. The D gene is left open where the match is weak.

V: TRBV19
J: TRBJ2-3
D: -
length: 13
CDR3: CASSMKSGDTQYF

V: TRBV19
J: TRBJ1-2
D: -
length: 15
CDR3: CASSSTTGANYGYTF

V: TRBV4-1
J: TRBJ2-3
D: -
length: 14
CDR3: CASSPGLLPDTQYF

V: TRBV27
J: TRBJ2-7
D: TRBD2
length: 18
CDR3: CASSYSGLAGGRPYEQYF

V: TRBV4-3
J: TRBJ2-1
D: TRBD2
length: 17
CDR3: CASSLDRLAGGPNEQFF

V: TRBV28
J: TRBJ2-7
D: -
length: 14
CDR3: CASAPGRNPYEQYF

V: TRBV27
J: TRBJ2-7
D: TRBD2
length: 14
CDR3: CASSFGLESYEQYF

V: TRBV4-1
J: TRBJ2-1
D: TRBD2
length: 12
CDR3: CASSRGENEQFF

V: TRBV4-2
J: TRBJ2-7
D: -
length: 14
CDR3: CASSQEKGLYEQYF

V: TRBV4-2
J: TRBJ2-1
D: TRBD2
length: 17
CDR3: CASSQDHSGRAVDEQFF

V: TRBV13
J: TRBJ2-1
D: TRBD2
length: 17
CDR3: CASSLRGTSVTYDEQFF

V: TRBV5-1
J: TRBJ1-1
D: TRBD1
length: 12
CDR3: CASSQGDTEAFF

V: TRBV27
J: TRBJ1-1
D: TRBD1
length: 14
CDR3: CASSGDRGPAEAFF

V: TRBV21-1
J: TRBJ2-4
D: -
length: 16
CDR3: CASSLPEGEGKNIQYF

V: TRBV2
J: TRBJ2-4
D: -
length: 16
CDR3: CASTNLDESGGYIQYF

V: TRBV27
J: TRBJ2-7
D: TRBD2
length: 15
CDR3: CASSFTSGFSYEQYF

V: TRBV7-6
J: TRBJ2-3
D: -
length: 16
CDR3: CASSPLGTPSTDTQYF

V: TRBV6-1
J: TRBJ2-6
D: -
length: 16
CDR3: CASSGDQGSGANVLTF

V: TRBV28
J: TRBJ2-1
D: TRBD2
length: 14
CDR3: CATTLAGEYNEQFF

V: TRBV28
J: TRBJ2-3
D: TRBD2
length: 16
CDR3: CASSLILAGGSDTQYF

V: TRBV9
J: TRBJ2-2
D: -
length: 15
CDR3: CASSVGGTNTGELFF

V: TRBV7-9
J: TRBJ2-7
D: -
length: 13
CDR3: CASCPGASYEQYF

V: TRBV9
J: TRBJ2-7
D: -
length: 14
CDR3: CASSLRDTFYEQYF

V: TRBV30
J: TRBJ1-4
D: -
length: 17
CDR3: CAWSVGPLGREDEKLFF

V: TRBV5-1
J: TRBJ2-5
D: -
length: 15
CDR3: CASSLAQGQLETQYF

V: TRBV21-1
J: TRBJ2-4
D: -
length: 18
CDR3: CASSKGRTGTKAKNIQYF

V: TRBV4-1
J: TRBJ2-2
D: -
length: 14
CDR3: CASSPMSGTGELFF

V: TRBV5-6
J: TRBJ2-7
D: TRBD2
length: 16
CDR3: CASSDGLADNSYEQYF

V: TRBV11-2
J: TRBJ2-1
D: -
length: 15
CDR3: CASSLTVSGYNEQFF

V: TRBV5-1
J: TRBJ1-2
D: -
length: 15
CDR3: CASSPATGKASGYTF

V: TRBV25-1
J: TRBJ2-7
D: -
length: 13
CDR3: CASSLGVAYEQYF

V: TRBV30
J: TRBJ2-1
D: TRBD2
length: 16
CDR3: CAWRAGLAGGFNEQFF

V: TRBV13
J: TRBJ2-5
D: -
length: 14
CDR3: CASSGPSLRETQYF

V: TRBV27
J: TRBJ1-2
D: -
length: 16
CDR3: CASSLGPGRVNYGYTF

V: TRBV2
J: TRBJ2-7
D: -
length: 12
CDR3: CARESTGGEQYF

V: TRBV28
J: TRBJ1-5
D: TRBD1
length: 14
CDR3: CASSFRGGGQPQHF

V: TRBV28
J: TRBJ1-2
D: TRBD1
length: 15
CDR3: CASTLPGQINYGYTF

V: TRBV5-5
J: TRBJ2-7
D: -
length: 14
CDR3: CASSLAGGTYEQYF

V: TRBV4-2
J: TRBJ2-3
D: TRBD2
length: 18
CDR3: CASSQGSELAVRTDTQYF

V: TRBV19
J: TRBJ2-7
D: TRBD2
length: 14
CDR3: CASSLLAGAAEQYF